This T cell receptor (beta chain) was sequenced during a study of blood T cell repertoires in COVID-19. Study-wide background: COVID-19 samples from acute and convalescent phases originated in the United States, Italy and Spain. PBMCs, B-cell-depleted T cells, or T cells provided the cDNA or gDNA that made up the material.

Original handling: Nucleated cell counts were estimated from reference gene primer amplification. Generated by immunoSEQ multiplex PCR, the TCRdb table keeps only in-frame clones and is missing some. The V and J calls and clone size were taken over from that table, and D and trimming were inferred from the DNA. In the table there are under 25,000 clones, roughly 85% of which are singletons. The CDR3 covers 16 residues. Germline values: CDR1 SGHRS, CDR2 YFSETQ. Trimming took off 3 bases at V and 6 bases at J, with 22 bases between the two ends. J is TRBJ2-7 and V is TRBV5-1; TRBD2 might be the D (6 bases). Sequenced: peripheral blood. The receptor comes from a human donor with active COVID-19. The donor label of this sample is uncertain. Here the CDR3 DNA reads TGCGCCAGCAGCTCCGAACTTAGACGGAAGGAGGGCGAGCAGTACTTC. Translation: CASSSELRRKEGEQYF.